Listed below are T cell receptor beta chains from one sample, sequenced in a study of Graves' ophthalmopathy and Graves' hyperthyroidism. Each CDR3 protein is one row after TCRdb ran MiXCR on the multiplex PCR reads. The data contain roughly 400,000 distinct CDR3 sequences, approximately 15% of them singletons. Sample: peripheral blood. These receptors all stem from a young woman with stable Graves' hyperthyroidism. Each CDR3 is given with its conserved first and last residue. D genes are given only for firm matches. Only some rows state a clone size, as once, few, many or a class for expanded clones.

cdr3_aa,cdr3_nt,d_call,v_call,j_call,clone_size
CASSLEQQGLGYEQYF,TGTGCCAGCAGCTTAGAGCAACAGGGGCTAGGGTACGAGCAGTACTTC,TRBD1,TRBV11-2,TRBJ2-7,-
CASRALDKDYGYTF,TGTGCCAGCAGGGCACTCGACAAAGACTATGGCTACACCTTC,-,TRBV6-5,TRBJ1-2,many
CASSTGTSGGNTGELFF,TGTGCCAGCAGTACCGGGACTAGCGGGGGAAACACCGGGGAGCTGTTTTTT,TRBD2,TRBV6-1,TRBJ2-2,-
CATDFYGGDTEAFF,TGTGCCACCGATTTTTACGGGGGGGACACTGAAGCTTTCTTT,-,TRBV10-3,TRBJ1-1,-
CASSVTGTGGDYGYTF,TGTGCCAGCAGCGTTACCGGGACAGGGGGGGACTATGGCTACACCTTC,TRBD1,TRBV7-2,TRBJ1-2,many
CASGIGQGSYEQYF,TGTGCCAGCGGTATTGGACAGGGCTCTTACGAGCAGTACTTC,TRBD1,TRBV6-2/TRBV6-3,TRBJ2-7,-
CSASPGEYQETQYF,TGCAGTGCTAGTCCCGGGGAGTACCAAGAGACCCAGTACTTC,-,TRBV20-1,TRBJ2-5,many
CATSDLGQNYGYTF,TGTGCCACCAGTGATCTCGGCCAAAACTATGGCTACACCTTC,-,TRBV24-1,TRBJ1-2,many
CASSLVPNGYSGNTIYF,TGTGCCAGCAGCTTAGTGCCGAACGGCTACTCTGGAAACACCATATATTTT,-,TRBV7-2,TRBJ1-3,many
CASSLIGNTIYF,TGTGCCAGCAGCTTAATCGGCAACACCATATATTTT,-,TRBV11-2,TRBJ1-3,many
CASSFFAQPQHF,TGTGCCAGCAGCTTCTTTGCGCAGCCCCAGCATTTT,-,TRBV7-8,TRBJ1-5,many
CASSGLQGSHEQYF,TGTGCCAGCAGCGGATTACAGGGAAGCCACGAGCAGTACTTC,-,TRBV6-1,TRBJ2-7,many
CATSKPSFNQPQHF,TGTGCCACCAGTAAGCCCAGCTTCAATCAGCCCCAGCATTTT,-,TRBV24-1,TRBJ1-5,many
CACGPNSPLHF,TGTGCCTGCGGACCCAATTCACCCCTCCACTTT,-,TRBV30,TRBJ1-6,many
CASSGPRGELFF,TGCGCCAGCAGTGGTCCCCGAGGGGAGCTGTTTTTT,-,TRBV10-2,TRBJ2-2,-
CASRKGSGTQYF,TGTGCCTCGAGGAAGGGGTCAGGGACCCAGTACTTC,-,TRBV5-6,TRBJ2-5,-
CAGTGGSYEQYF,TGTGCCGGGACAGGGGGCTCCTACGAGCAGTACTTC,TRBD1,TRBV19,TRBJ2-7,-
CASSQTSGMKEQYF,TGTGCTAGCAGCCAGACTAGCGGGATGAAGGAGCAGTACTTC,TRBD2,TRBV3-1,TRBJ2-7,-
CASITPDSFQAFF,TGTGCCAGCATTACCCCGGACAGTTTCCAAGCTTTCTTT,-,TRBV6-5,TRBJ1-1,-
CATSRGWGQEESTEAFF,TGTGCCACCAGCAGAGGATGGGGACAAGAGGAGAGTACTGAAGCTTTCTTT,-,TRBV15,TRBJ1-1,many
CASSEALRTGMTGELFF,TGTGCCAGCAGTGAAGCATTGCGGACAGGGATGACCGGGGAGCTGTTTTTT,TRBD1,TRBV6-1,TRBJ2-2,many
CSASRGPGPYEQYF,TGCAGTGCTAGTAGGGGACCGGGTCCCTACGAGCAGTACTTC,-,TRBV20-1,TRBJ2-7,many
CASTPLGRGTDTQYF,TGTGCCAGCACCCCTCTTGGGAGGGGCACAGATACGCAGTATTTT,TRBD2,TRBV6-1,TRBJ2-3,few
CASSLSPRRQPRSGANVLTF,TGTGCCAGCAGTTTATCCCCTCGGCGACAGCCACGCTCTGGGGCCAACGTCCTGACTTTC,-,TRBV28,TRBJ2-6,many
CASSYPGGREQYF,TGTGCCAGCAGTTATCCGGGCGGCCGAGAGCAGTACTTC,-,TRBV6-5,TRBJ2-7,many
CASSHKILQGTGELFF,TGCGCCAGCAGCCACAAAATTTTACAGGGCACCGGGGAGCTGTTTTTT,-,TRBV4-1,TRBJ2-2,many
CATSDPGSTGELFF,TGTGCCACCAGTGATCCTGGCTCCACCGGGGAGCTGTTTTTT,-,TRBV24-1,TRBJ2-2,many
CASSELYSGNTIYF,TGTGCCAGCAGTGAACTCTACTCTGGAAACACCATATATTTT,-,TRBV25-1,TRBJ1-3,many
CASSVFGTAIYGYTF,TGTGCCAGCAGCGTCTTCGGGACAGCGATCTATGGCTACACCTTC,TRBD1,TRBV9,TRBJ1-2,many
CASSLGQREAEPLHF,TGTGCCAGCAGCTTGGGGCAACGGGAGGCAGAACCCCTCCACTTT,-,TRBV7-9,TRBJ1-6,-
CASSYTPGAQETQYF,TGTGCCAGCAGCTATACACCGGGGGCGCAAGAGACCCAGTACTTC,-,TRBV7-6,TRBJ2-5,many
CAVLDRGDHEQYF,TGTGCCGTCTTGGACAGGGGGGACCACGAGCAGTACTTC,TRBD1,TRBV28,TRBJ2-7,many
CASGDTGTSYEQYF,TGTGCCAGCGGTGATACAGGGACCTCTTACGAGCAGTACTTC,-,TRBV6-1,TRBJ2-7,many
CASREGHSVSQETQYF,TGCGCCAGCCGGGAGGGGCACTCCGTCTCTCAAGAGACCCAGTACTTC,TRBD2,TRBV5-1,TRBJ2-5,many
CASSLVSQGITEAFF,TGTGCCAGCAGCTTAGTCAGTCAGGGGATCACTGAAGCTTTCTTT,-,TRBV7-2,TRBJ1-1,-
CASRLQGYGYTF,TGTGCCAGCAGACTTCAGGGGTATGGCTACACCTTC,-,TRBV28,TRBJ1-2,-
CASSPGERADEQYF,TGTGCCAGCAGTCCAGGGGAAAGGGCAGACGAGCAGTACTTC,-,TRBV12-3/TRBV12-4,TRBJ2-7,-
CASSPFRSTNYEQYF,TGTGCCAGCAGCCCATTTAGGAGCACTAACTACGAGCAGTACTTC,-,TRBV3-1,TRBJ2-7,-
CASSFEQDNTEAFF,TGTGCCAGCAGCTTCGAACAGGATAACACTGAAGCTTTCTTT,-,TRBV5-5,TRBJ1-1,-
CASSYLGTGDKQYF,TGTGCCAGCAGTTACCTTGGGACAGGGGACAAGCAGTACTTC,TRBD1,TRBV6-5,TRBJ2-7,many
CASRTAGGPGTGELCF,TGTGCCAGCAGGACGGCGGGGGGGCCGGGCACCGGGGAGCTGTGTTTT,TRBD2,TRBV12-3/TRBV12-4,TRBJ2-2,-
CSAPSSYGQYF,TGCAGTGCCCCGAGCTCCTACGGGCAGTACTTC,-,TRBV20-1,TRBJ2-7,-